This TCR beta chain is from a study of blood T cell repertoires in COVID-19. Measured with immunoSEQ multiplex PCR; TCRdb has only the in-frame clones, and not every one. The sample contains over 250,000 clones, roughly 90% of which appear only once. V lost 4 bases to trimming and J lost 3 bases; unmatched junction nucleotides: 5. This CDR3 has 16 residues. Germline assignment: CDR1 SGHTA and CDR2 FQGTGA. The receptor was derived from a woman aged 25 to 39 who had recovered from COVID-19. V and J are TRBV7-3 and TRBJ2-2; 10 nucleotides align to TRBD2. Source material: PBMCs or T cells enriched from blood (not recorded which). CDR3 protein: CASSSSLAGDTGELFF. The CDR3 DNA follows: TGTGCCAGCAGCTCCTCGCTAGCGGGGGACACCGGGGAGCTGTTTTTT.